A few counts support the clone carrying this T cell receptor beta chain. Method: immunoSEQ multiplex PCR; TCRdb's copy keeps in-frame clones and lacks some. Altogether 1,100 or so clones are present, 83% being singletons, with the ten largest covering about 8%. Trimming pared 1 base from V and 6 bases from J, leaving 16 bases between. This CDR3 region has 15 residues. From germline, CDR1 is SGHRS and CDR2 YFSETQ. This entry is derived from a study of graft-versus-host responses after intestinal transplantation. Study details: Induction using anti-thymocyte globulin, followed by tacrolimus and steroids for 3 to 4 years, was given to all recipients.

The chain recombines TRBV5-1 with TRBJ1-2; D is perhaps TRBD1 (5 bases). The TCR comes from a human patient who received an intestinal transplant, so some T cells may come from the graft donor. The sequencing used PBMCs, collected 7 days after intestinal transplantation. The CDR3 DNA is TGCGCCAGCAGCTTGAGTGGGCAGGGAGGTGATGGCTACACCTTC. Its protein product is CASSLSGQGGDGYTF.